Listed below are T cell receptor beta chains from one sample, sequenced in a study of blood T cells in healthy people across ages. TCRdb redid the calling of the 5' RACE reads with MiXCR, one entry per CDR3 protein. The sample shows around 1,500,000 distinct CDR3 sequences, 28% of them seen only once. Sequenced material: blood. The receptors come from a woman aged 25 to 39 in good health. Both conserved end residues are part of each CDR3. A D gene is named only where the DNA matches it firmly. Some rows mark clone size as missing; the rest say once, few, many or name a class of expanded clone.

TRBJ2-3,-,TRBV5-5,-,CASRKETGTSTDTQYF,TGTGCCAGCAGGAAGGAGACAGGGACTAGCACAGATACGCAGTATTTT
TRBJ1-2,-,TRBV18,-,CASSPLQTDYGYTF,TGTGCCAGCTCACCACTTCAGACCGACTATGGCTACACCTTC
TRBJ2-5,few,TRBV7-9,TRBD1,CASSTPGTGVQTQYF,TGTGCCAGCAGCACCCCCGGGACAGGGGTCCAGACCCAGTACTTC
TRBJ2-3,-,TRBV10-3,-,CAIRSWDTQYF,TGTGCCATCAGGTCTTGGGATACGCAGTATTTT
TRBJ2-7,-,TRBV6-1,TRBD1,CASNVGTGGYEQYF,TGTGCCAGCAACGTCGGGACAGGCGGCTACGAGCAGTACTTC
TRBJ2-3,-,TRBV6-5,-,CASSYSGEGANTQYF,TGTGCCAGCAGTTACTCCGGTGAGGGTGCGAATACGCAGTATTTT
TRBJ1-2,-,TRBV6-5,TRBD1,CASTLLQGGGGYTF,TGTGCCAGCACCCTTCTGCAGGGGGGGGGTGGCTACACCTTC
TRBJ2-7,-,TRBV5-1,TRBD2,CASTLAGFPYEQYF,TGCGCCAGCACCTTAGCGGGATTCCCCTACGAGCAGTACTTC
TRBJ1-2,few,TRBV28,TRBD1,CASSRQGFFYGYTF,TGTGCCAGCAGCCGACAGGGATTTTTTTATGGCTACACCTTC
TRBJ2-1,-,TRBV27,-,CASSLYSRGWNNEQFF,TGTGCCAGCAGTTTATATTCCAGGGGCTGGAACAATGAGCAGTTCTTC
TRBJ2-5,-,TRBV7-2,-,CASSLEGRGGNWETQYF,TGTGCCAGCAGCCTAGAGGGCAGGGGGGGGAATTGGGAGACCCAGTACTTC
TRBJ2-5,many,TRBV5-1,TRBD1,CASSFRAGGADTQYF,TGTGCCAGCAGCTTTAGGGCAGGGGGAGCGGATACCCAGTACTTC
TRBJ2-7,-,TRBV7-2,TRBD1,CASSLGRGRGVYEQYF,TGTGCCAGCAGCTTAGGCAGGGGGCGCGGAGTCTACGAGCAGTACTTC
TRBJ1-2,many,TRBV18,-,CASSPSSGDGYTF,TGTGCCAGCTCACCATCCTCCGGGGACGGCTACACCTTC
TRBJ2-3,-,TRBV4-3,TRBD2,CASSQAVAGATDTQYF,TGCGCCAGCAGCCAAGCTGTCGCGGGAGCAACAGATACTCAGTATTTT
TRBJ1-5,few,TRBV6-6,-,CASSYRITNQPQHF,TGTGCCAGCAGTTACAGGATTACTAATCAGCCCCAGCATTTT
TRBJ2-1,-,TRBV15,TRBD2,CATTRTRLHNEQFF,TGTGCCACCACGCGGACTAGATTACACAATGAGCAGTTCTTC
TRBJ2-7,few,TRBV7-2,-,CASSRREEYEQYF,TGTGCCAGCAGCCGCCGAGAGGAGTACGAGCAGTACTTC
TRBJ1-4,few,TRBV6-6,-,CAPNSQHLGDEKLFF,TGTGCCCCCAACAGCCAGCATTTAGGGGATGAAAAACTGTTTTTT
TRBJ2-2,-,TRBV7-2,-,CASSSTQTGELFF,TGTGCCAGCAGTTCAACCCAAACCGGGGAGCTGTTTTTT